This TCR beta chain stems from a study of T cell responses to AZD1222 COVID-19 vaccine. About the study: Both about-4-week and about-12-week second-dose recipients were combined.

A note on this clone: No antigen is known for it.

The CDR3 covers 14 residues. The germline V gene has CDR1 LNHNV and CDR2 YYDKDF (reference sequence). V lost 0 bases to trimming and J lost 1 base, with 4 bases between them. Using immunoSEQ multiplex PCR, the repertoire was profiled, and TCRdb retains in-frame clones only, with some absent. The sample consists of 150,000 or so clones, about 88% of them appearing once. The study's findings and limits: Clonal diversity was possibly underestimated, and white British individuals and females predominated among donors. In the spike-specific TCR repertoire, nearly half reportedly target unmutated variant regions.

The specimen comprised peripheral blood, sampled on day 0 of AZD1222 vaccination. This clonotype originated in an adult in good health. The chain links TRBV15 to TRBJ1-5; D gene uncertain. The CDR3 here is CATSRDFSNQPQHF. CDR3 DNA sequence: TGTGCCACCAGCAGAGATTTCAGCAATCAGCCCCAGCATTTT.